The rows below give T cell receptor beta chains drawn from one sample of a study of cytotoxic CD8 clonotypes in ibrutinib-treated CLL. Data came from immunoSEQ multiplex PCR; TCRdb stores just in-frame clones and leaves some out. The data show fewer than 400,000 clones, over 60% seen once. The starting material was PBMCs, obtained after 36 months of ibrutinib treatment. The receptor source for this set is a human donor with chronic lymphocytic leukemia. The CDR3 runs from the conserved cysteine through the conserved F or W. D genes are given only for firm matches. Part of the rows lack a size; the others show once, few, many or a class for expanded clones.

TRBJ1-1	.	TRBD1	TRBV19	CASSVGQGDTEAFF	TGTGCCAGTAGTGTCGGACAGGGGGACACTGAAGCTTTCTTT
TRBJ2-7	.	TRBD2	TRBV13	CASSQAWGSGNSQYF	TGTGCCAGCAGCCAGGCCTGGGGTAGCGGGAATTCGCAGTACTTC
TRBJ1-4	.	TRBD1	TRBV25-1	CASSVGQVNEKLFF	TGTGCCAGCAGTGTAGGACAGGTTAATGAAAAACTGTTTTTT
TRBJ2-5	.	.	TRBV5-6	CASSLALYQETQYF	TGTGCCAGCAGCTTGGCCCTGTACCAAGAGACCCAGTACTTC
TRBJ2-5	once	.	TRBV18	CASSPPTLQETQYF	TGTGCCAGCTCACCACCAACCCTTCAAGAGACCCAGTACTTC
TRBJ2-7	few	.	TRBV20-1	CSGLSSYEQYF	TGCAGTGGACTTTCCTCCTACGAGCAGTACTTC
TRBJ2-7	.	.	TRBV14	CASSQGVPYEQYF	TGTGCCAGCAGCCAAGGGGTCCCCTACGAGCAGTACTTC
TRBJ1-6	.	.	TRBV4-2	CASSQGHGGGGSPLHF	TGTGCCAGCAGCCAAGGCCATGGGGGGGGAGGATCACCCCTCCACTTT
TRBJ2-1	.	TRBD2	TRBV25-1	CASSESSLAANEQFF	TGTGCCAGCAGTGAATCCTCACTAGCGGCTAATGAGCAGTTCTTC
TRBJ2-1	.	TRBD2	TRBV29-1	CSVDPIRLAGGLSSYNEQFF	TGCAGCGTTGACCCGATAAGACTAGCGGGAGGCCTGAGCTCCTACAATGAGCAGTTCTTC
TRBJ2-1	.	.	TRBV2	CASRQGPEQFF	TGTGCCAGCAGGCAGGGGCCTGAGCAGTTCTTC
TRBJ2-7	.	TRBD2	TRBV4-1	CASSHGTSYEQYF	TGCGCCAGCAGCCACGGGACTAGCTACGAGCAGTACTTC
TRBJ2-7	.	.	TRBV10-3	CAIRKWTDTGEQYF	TGTGCCATCAGAAAATGGACAGACACGGGCGAGCAGTACTTC
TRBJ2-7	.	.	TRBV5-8	CASSRAYEQYF	TGTGCCAGCAGCAGGGCCTACGAGCAGTACTTC
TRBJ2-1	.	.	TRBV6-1	CASSRMAVGRDEQFF	TGTGCCAGCAGCCGTATGGCAGTGGGTCGGGATGAGCAGTTCTTC
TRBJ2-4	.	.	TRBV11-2	CASSTLLVRIQYF	TGTGCCAGCAGCACGCTACTAGTGCGGATTCAGTACTTC
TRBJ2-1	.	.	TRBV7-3	CASSFSGSYNEQFF	TGTGCCAGCAGCTTCAGTGGTTCTTACAATGAGCAGTTCTTC
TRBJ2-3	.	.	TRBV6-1	CASSELPPGTDTQYF	TGTGCCAGCAGTGAACTCCCGCCCGGCACAGATACGCAGTATTTT
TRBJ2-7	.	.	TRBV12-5	CASGRPGVF	TGTGCTAGTGGACGGCCGGGGGTCTTC
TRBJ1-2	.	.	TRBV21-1	CASSKPLGGAIPNYGYTF	TGTGCCAGCAGCAAACCGCTCGGGGGGGCGATACCTAACTATGGCTACACCTTC
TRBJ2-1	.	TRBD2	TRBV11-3	CASSPQRGGNEQFF	TGTGCCAGCAGCCCCCAGCGGGGTGGTAATGAGCAGTTCTTC
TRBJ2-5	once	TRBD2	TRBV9	CASSEREGRGETQYF	TGTGCCAGCAGCGAGCGGGAGGGCCGGGGAGAGACCCAGTACTTC
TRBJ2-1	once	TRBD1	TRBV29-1	CSVAVRSHRGSNEQFF	TGCAGCGTTGCCGTCAGGAGCCACAGGGGCTCCAATGAGCAGTTCTTC
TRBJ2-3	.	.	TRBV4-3	CASSQGARGDTQYF	TGCGCCAGCAGCCAGGGGGCTAGGGGGGATACGCAGTATTTT
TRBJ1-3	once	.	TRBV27	CASSPNPPGSGNTIYF	TGTGCCAGCAGTCCAAACCCCCCAGGCTCTGGAAACACCATATATTTT
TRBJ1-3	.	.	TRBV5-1	CASSLPPTAYPLSGNTIYF	TGCGCCAGCAGCTTGCCGCCCACAGCCTACCCCCTCTCTGGAAACACCATATATTTT